This TCR beta chain was sequenced for a study of CD8 T cells in Susac syndrome. The count of this clonotype is one. V was shortened by 0 bases and J by 9 bases, with 6 bases between the two germline ends. The germline gives CDR1 MNHEY, CDR2 SVGAGI. CDR3 length: 12 amino acids. RNA totalling roughly 0.45 to 1 ug underwent reverse transcription with random hexamers. Each CDR3 protein is one row after TCRdb ran MiXCR on the immunoSEQ multiplex PCR reads. Among tens of thousands of distinct CDR3 sequences, roughly 93% were seen once, and the ten largest hold 0.63%. Sequenced material: CD8+ T cells from PBMCs. The J gene is TRBJ2-1, the V gene TRBV6-5; maybe TRBD1 (5 bases). This receptor was identified in a human donor with Susac syndrome. The CDR3 sequence is CASSYSGVEQFF. The CDR3, as DNA: TGTGCCAGCAGTTACTCAGGGGTTGAGCAGTTCTTC.